Sequencing of this T cell receptor (beta chain) was carried out in a study of cytomegalovirus exposure and HLA in healthy donors. Study observations and caveats: TCR sequences were mostly rare, though some public TCRs occurred in many donors. As immune exposure information, only CMV serostatus was available.

Of note for this clone: Antigen: not known. This CDR3 is also generated by other DNA sequences in the sample.

With 60 Vbeta and 13 Jbeta primers, the PCR was carried out. Clones were sequenced by immunoSEQ multiplex PCR, and TCRdb holds only the in-frame ones, with some missing. The sample contains 310,000 or so clones, around nine tenths of which appear only once. The germline V gene has CDR1 GTSNPN and CDR2 SVGIG (reference sequence). The CDR3 length is 15 residues. The V and J ends lost 2 bases and 3 bases, in that order; junction bases with no gene match: 6. The sequence derives from a young woman in good health and CMV-seronegative. The specimen was PBMCs. The chain joins TRBV30 to TRBJ2-3, with TRBD2 matching over 9 bases. The CDR3 nucleotides are TGTGCCTGGAGTAGGCGGGGGGGAGGGACAGATACGCAGTATTTT. Translation: CAWSRRGGGTDTQYF.